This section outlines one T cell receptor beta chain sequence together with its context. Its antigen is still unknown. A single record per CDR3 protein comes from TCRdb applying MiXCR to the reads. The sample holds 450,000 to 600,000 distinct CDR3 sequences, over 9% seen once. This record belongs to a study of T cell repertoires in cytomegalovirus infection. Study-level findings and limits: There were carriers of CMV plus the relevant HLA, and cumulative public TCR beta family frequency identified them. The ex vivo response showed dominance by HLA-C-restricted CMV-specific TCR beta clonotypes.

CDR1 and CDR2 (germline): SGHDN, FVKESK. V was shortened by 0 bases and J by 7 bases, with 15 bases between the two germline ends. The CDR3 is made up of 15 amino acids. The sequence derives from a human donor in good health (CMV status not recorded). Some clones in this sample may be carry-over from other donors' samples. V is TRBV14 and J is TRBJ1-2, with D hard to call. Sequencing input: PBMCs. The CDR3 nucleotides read TGTGCCAGCAGCCAAGATCGCACAGCTCGCCTTGGCTACACCTTC. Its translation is CASSQDRTARLGYTF.